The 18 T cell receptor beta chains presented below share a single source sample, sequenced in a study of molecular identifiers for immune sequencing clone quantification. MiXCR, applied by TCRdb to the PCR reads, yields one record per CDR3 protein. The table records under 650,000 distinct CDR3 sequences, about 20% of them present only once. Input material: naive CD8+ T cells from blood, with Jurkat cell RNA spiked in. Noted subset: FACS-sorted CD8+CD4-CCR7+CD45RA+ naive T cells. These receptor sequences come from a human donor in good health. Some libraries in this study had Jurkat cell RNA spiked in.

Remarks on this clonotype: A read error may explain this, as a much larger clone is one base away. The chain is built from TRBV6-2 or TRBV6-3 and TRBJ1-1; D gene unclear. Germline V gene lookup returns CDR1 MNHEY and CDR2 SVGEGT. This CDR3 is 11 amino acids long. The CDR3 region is CASSYAERASF. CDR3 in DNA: TGTGCCAGCAGTTACGCCGAGAGAGCTTCCTTT.

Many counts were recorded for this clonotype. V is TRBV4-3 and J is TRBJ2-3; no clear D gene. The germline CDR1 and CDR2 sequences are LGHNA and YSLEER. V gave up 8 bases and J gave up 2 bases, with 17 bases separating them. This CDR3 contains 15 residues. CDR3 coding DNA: TGCGCCAGCCGAGCATGGCATTCCGCCACAGATACGCAGTATTTT. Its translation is CASRAWHSATDTQYF.

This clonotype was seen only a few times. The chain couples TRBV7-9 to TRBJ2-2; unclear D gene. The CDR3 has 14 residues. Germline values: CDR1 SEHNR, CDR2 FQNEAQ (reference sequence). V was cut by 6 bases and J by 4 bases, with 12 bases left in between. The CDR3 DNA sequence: TGTGCCAGCAGTCCTACGATGGGCACCGGGGAGCTGTTTTTT. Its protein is CASSPTMGTGELFF.

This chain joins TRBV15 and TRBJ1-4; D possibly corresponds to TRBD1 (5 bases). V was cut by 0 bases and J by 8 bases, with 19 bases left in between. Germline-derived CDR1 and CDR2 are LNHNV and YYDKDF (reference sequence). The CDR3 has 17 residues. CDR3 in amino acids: CATSRDGQTLGEEKLFF. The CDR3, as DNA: TGTGCCACCAGCAGAGATGGGCAGACCTTAGGGGAAGAAAAACTGTTTTTT. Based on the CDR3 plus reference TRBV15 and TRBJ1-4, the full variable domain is DAMVIQNPRYQVTQFGKPVTLSCSQTLNHNVMYWYQQKSSQAPKLLFHYYDKDFNNEADTPDNFQSRRPNTSFCFLDIRSPGLGDTAMYLCATSRDGQTLGEEKLFFGSGTQLSVL.

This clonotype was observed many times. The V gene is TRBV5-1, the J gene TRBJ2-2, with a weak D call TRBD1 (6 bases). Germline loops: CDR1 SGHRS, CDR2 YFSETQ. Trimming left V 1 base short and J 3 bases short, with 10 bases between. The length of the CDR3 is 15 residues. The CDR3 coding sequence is TGCGCCAGCAGCTTGAGGGGGTTGGACACCGGGGAGCTGTTTTTT. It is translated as CASSLRGLDTGELFF. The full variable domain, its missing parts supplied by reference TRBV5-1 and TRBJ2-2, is KAGVTQTPRYLIKTRGQQVTLSCSPISGHRSVSWYQQTPGQGLQFLFEYFSETQRNKGNFPGRFSGRQFSNSRSEMNVSTLELGDSALYLCASSLRGLDTGELFFGEGSRLTVL.

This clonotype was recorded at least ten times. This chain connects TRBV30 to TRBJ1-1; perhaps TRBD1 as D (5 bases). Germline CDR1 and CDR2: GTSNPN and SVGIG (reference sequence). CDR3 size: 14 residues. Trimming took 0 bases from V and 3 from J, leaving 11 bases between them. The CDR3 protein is CAWSVIQGYTEAFF. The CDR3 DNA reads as TGTGCCTGGAGTGTAATCCAGGGATACACTGAAGCTTTCTTT. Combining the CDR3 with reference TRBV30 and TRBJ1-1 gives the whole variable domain SQTIHQWPATLVQPVGSPLSLECTVEGTSNPNLYWYRQAAGRGLQLLFYSVGIGQISSEVPQNLSASRPQDRQFILSSKKLLLSDSGFYLCAWSVIQGYTEAFFGQGTRLTVV.

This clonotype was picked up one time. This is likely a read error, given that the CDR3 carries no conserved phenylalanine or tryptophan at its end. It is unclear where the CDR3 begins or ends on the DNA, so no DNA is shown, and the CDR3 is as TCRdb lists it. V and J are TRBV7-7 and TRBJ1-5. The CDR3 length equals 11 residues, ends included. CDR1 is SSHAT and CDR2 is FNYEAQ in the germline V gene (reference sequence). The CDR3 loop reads CAQKQVQPQHS.

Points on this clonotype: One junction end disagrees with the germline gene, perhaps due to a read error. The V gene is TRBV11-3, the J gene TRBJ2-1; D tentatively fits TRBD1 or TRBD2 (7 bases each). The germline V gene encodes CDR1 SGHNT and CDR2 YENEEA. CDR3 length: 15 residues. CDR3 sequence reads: CASSRRDNQGGEQLF. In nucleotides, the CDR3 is TGTGCCAGCAGCCGACGGGACAACCAGGGGGGGGAGCAGCTCTTC.

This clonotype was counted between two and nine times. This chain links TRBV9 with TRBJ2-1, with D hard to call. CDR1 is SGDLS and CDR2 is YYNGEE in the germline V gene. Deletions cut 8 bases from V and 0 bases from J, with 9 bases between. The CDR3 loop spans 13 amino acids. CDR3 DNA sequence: TGTGCCAGTGGTGGCCCCTCCTACAATGAGCAGTTCTTC. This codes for CASGGPSYNEQFF.

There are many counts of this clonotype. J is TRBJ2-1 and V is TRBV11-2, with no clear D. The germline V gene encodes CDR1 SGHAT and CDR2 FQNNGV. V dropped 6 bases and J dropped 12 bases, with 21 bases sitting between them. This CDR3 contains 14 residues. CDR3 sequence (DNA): TGTGCCAGCAGTAAAACGAATATCCCGGATTGGCAGTTCTTC. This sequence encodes CASSKTNIPDWQFF.

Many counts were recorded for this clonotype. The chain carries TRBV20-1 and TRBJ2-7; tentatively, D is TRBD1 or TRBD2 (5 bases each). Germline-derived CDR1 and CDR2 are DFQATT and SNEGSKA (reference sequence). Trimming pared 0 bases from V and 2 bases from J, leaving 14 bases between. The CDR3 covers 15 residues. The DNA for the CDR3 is TGCAGTGCTAGAGATCTAGCAGGGCTGACCTACGAGCAGTACTTC. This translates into CSARDLAGLTYEQYF.

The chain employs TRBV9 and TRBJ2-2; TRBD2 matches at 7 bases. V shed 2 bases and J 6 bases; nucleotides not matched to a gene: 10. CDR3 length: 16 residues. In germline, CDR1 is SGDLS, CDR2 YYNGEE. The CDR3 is CASSVGEGRMAGELFF. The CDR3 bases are TGTGCCAGCAGCGTTGGGGAGGGGCGCATGGCCGGGGAGCTGTTTTTT.

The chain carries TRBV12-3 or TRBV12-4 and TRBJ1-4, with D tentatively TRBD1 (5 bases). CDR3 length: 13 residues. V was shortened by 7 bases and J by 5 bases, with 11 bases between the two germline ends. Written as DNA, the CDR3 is TGTGCCAGCACAAGGGGATCCAATGAAAAACTGTTTTTT. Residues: CASTRGSNEKLFF.

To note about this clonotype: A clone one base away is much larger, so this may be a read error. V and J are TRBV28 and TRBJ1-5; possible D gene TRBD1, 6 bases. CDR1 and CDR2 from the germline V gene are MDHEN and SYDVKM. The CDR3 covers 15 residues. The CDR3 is CASSLLQGHNQPQLF. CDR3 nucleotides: TGTGCCAGCAGTTTATTACAGGGCCACAATCAGCCCCAGCTTTTT.

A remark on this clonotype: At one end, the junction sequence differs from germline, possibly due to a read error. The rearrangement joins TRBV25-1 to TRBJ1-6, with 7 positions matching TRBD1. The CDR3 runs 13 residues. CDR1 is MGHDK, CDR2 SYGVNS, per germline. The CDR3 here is CASSADRESPPHF. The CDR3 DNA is TGTGCCAGCAGTGCAGACAGGGAATCACCCCCCCACTTT.

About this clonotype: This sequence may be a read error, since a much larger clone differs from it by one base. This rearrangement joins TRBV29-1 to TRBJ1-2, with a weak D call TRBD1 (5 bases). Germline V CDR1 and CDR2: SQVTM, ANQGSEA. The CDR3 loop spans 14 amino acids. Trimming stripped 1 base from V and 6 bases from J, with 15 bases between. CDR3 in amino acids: CSVEVGGTDHGYTF. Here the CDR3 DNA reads TGCAGCGTTGAAGTCGGAGGGACTGATCATGGCTACACCTTC.

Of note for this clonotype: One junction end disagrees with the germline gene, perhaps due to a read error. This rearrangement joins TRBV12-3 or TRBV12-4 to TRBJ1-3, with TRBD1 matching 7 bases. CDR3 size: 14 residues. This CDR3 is CVSSATGSGNTIYF. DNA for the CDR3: TGTGTCAGCAGCGCGACAGGGAGTGGAAACACCATATATTTT.

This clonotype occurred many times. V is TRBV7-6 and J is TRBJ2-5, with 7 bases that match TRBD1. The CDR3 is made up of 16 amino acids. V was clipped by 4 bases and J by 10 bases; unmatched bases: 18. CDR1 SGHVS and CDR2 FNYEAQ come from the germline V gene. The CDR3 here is CASSSYRGPAQDGQYF. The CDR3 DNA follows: TGTGCCAGCAGCTCGTACAGGGGCCCGGCGCAAGATGGCCAGTACTTC.